One sample yielded the 18 T cell receptor beta chains listed below, sequenced in a study of technical replicates of blood from several donors. Generated by immunoSEQ multiplex PCR, the TCRdb table keeps only in-frame clones and is missing some. This sample yields some 98,000 clones, of which around 95% are seen a single time; roughly 0.23% belongs to the top ten. Sequenced input: T cells isolated from PBMCs. Receptors were obtained from a human donor in good health.

This sequence joins TRBV19 and TRBJ2-1; tentative D call: TRBD2 (5 bases). Trimming shortened V by 1 base and J by 5 bases, and 9 bases separated the two germline ends. CDR1 and CDR2 (germline): LNHDA, SQIVND (reference sequence). The CDR3 runs 14 residues. This chain's CDR3 is CASSIGEWNNEQFF. The CDR3 DNA reads TGTGCCAGTAGTATAGGGGAGTGGAACAATGAGCAGTTCTTC.

The chain employs TRBV7-9 and TRBJ1-1, with TRBD1 matching over 7 bases. Germline CDR1 is SEHNR and CDR2 is FQNEAQ (reference sequence). There are 16 residues in the CDR3. The V segment lost 3 bases and the J segment 10 bases; nucleotides outside the gene matches: 17. The CDR3 DNA reads as TGTGCCAGCAGCTTCCTCGGGGGCGACAGGGATTCGGGAGCTTTCTTT. Protein: CASSFLGGDRDSGAFF.

The rearrangement links TRBV5-4 to TRBJ1-2, with 8 bases matching TRBD1. The V gene end was trimmed by 0 bases and the J gene end by 6 bases; junction bases not matched to a gene: 7. This CDR3 spans 15 amino acids. CDR1 is SGHNT, CDR2 YYREEE, per germline (reference sequence). The DNA for the CDR3 is TGTGCCAGCAGCTTGGCCTGGACAGGGAGTAATGGCTACACCTTC. It codes for CASSLAWTGSNGYTF. Looking up the rest from reference TRBV5-4 and TRBJ1-2 gives the full variable domain: ETGVTQSPTHLIKTRGQQVTLRCSSQSGHNTVSWYQQALGQGPQFIFQYYREEENGRGNFPPRFSGLQFPNYSSELNVNALELDDSALYLCASSLAWTGSNGYTFGSGTRLTVV.

The chain carries TRBV6-5 and TRBJ2-7; 13 positions match TRBD2. Trimming took 7 bases from V and 6 from J; bases not matched to a gene: 6. The CDR3 sequence is 14 residues long. The germline V gene encodes CDR1 MNHEY and CDR2 SVGAGI. The CDR3 DNA follows: TGTGCCAGCACCAAGGGACTAGCGGGGCCCGAGCAGTACTTC. Protein: CASTKGLAGPEQYF.

The rearrangement links TRBV10-3 to TRBJ2-5, with D possibly being TRBD2 (6 bases). The germline CDR1 and CDR2 sequences are ENHRY and SYGVKD. The CDR3 covers 15 residues. The ends were cut back, 2 bases at V and 1 base at J, with 11 bases in the middle. In DNA, the CDR3 is TGTGCCATCAGTGAGGGAGGCGGGGCCCAAGAGACCCAGTACTTC. Protein: CAISEGGGAQETQYF.

The genes are TRBV5-1 and TRBJ2-1; no reliable D call. The length of the CDR3 is 13 residues. V was cut by 0 bases and J by 7 bases, with 8 bases left in between. Germline lookup yields CDR1 SGHRS and CDR2 YFSETQ. This chain's CDR3 is CASSLDASNEQFF. CDR3 DNA sequence: TGCGCCAGCAGCTTGGATGCGAGTAATGAGCAGTTCTTC. The full variable domain, rest sourced from reference TRBV5-1 and TRBJ2-1, is KAGVTQTPRYLIKTRGQQVTLSCSPISGHRSVSWYQQTPGQGLQFLFEYFSETQRNKGNFPGRFSGRQFSNSRSEMNVSTLELGDSALYLCASSLDASNEQFFGPGTRLTVL.

The chain couples TRBV5-4 to TRBJ2-7; TRBD2 matches at 9 bases. This CDR3 comprises 15 residues. The junction had 5 bases not matched to a gene; V was cut back by 4 bases and J by 0 bases. Per the germline V gene, CDR1 is SGHNT and CDR2 is YYREEE (reference sequence). The CDR3 DNA is TGTGCCAGCAGCCCGAGCGGGAGGAGCTCCTACGAGCAGTACTTC. Its translation is CASSPSGRSSYEQYF.

This chain links TRBV6-1 with TRBJ1-1; no definite D call. Germline CDR1 and CDR2: MNHNS and SASEGT. V lost 2 bases and J 1 base, leaving 8 bases between the germline ends. There are 14 residues in the CDR3. CDR3 region: CASSELTGNTEAFF. CDR3 nucleotides: TGTGCCAGCAGTGAACTAACCGGGAACACTGAAGCTTTCTTT.

This sequence joins TRBV27 and TRBJ2-2; weak D call: TRBD2 (6 bases). Trimming cost V 3 bases and J 0 bases, with 11 bases left between them. There are 16 residues in the CDR3. Germline CDR1 MNHEY, CDR2 SMNVEV (reference sequence). CDR3 coding DNA: TGTGCCAGCAGTTTTTTTGGCGGGACGAACACCGGGGAGCTGTTTTTT. Protein sequence: CASSFFGGTNTGELFF.

The chain has TRBV15 and TRBJ2-3; D perhaps matches TRBD2 (7 bases). Germline CDR1 reads LNHNV; CDR2 reads YYDKDF (reference sequence). Trimming cost V 9 bases and J 2 bases, with 15 bases left between them. The CDR3 has 14 residues. The CDR3 coding sequence is TGTGCCACAGGCGGGGGACATTTCACAGATACGCAGTATTTT. Translation: CATGGGHFTDTQYF.

The chain recombines TRBV30 with TRBJ2-1, with TRBD1 as a possible D gene (6 bases). V was trimmed by 1 base and J by 9 bases, leaving 16 bases between them. The CDR3 length is 14 residues. From germline, CDR1 is GTSNPN and CDR2 SVGIG (reference sequence). The CDR3 protein is CAWSAFPTGTEQFF. As DNA, the CDR3 is TGTGCCTGGAGTGCATTCCCCACAGGGACTGAGCAGTTCTTC.

The chain has TRBV5-1 and TRBJ1-4, with TRBD1 identical over 10 bases. This CDR3 region has 14 residues. After removal of 4 bases from V and 7 bases from J, the junction contained 4 bases not matched to a gene. Germline CDR1 SGHRS, CDR2 YFSETQ. The chain's CDR3 is CASSPGTGAEKLFF. The DNA for the CDR3 is TGCGCCAGCAGCCCCGGGACAGGGGCTGAAAAACTGTTTTTT. Variable domain in full (rest from reference TRBV5-1 and TRBJ1-4): KAGVTQTPRYLIKTRGQQVTLSCSPISGHRSVSWYQQTPGQGLQFLFEYFSETQRNKGNFPGRFSGRQFSNSRSEMNVSTLELGDSALYLCASSPGTGAEKLFFGSGTQLSVL.

The J gene is TRBJ1-6, the V gene TRBV4-1; D is possibly TRBD1 (5 bases). The CDR3 runs to 15 residues. V was cut by 1 base and J by 10 bases, with 14 bases left in between. Germline assignment: CDR1 MGHRA and CDR2 YSYEKL. CDR3 amino acids: CASSQGRQGGSPLHF. For the CDR3, the DNA is TGCGCCAGCAGCCAAGGTCGCCAGGGCGGATCACCCCTCCACTTT.

CDR3: CASSLGASGTRGEQFF. The DNA for the CDR3 is TGTGCCAGCAGCTTAGGGGCTAGCGGGACTCGGGGTGAGCAGTTCTTC. V and J are TRBV7-2 and TRBJ2-1; 9 bases line up with TRBD2. V dropped 1 base and J dropped 9; count of bases not matched to a gene: 10. CDR1 is SGHTA and CDR2 is FQGNSA in the germline V gene. The CDR3 contains 16 residues.

The rearrangement uses TRBV6-1 and TRBJ1-1, with D tentatively TRBD1 (6 bases). Trimming cost V 0 bases and J 7 bases, with 12 bases left between them. The V gene's germline CDR1 is MNHNS and CDR2 SASEGT. The CDR3 runs to 14 residues. Here the CDR3 DNA reads TGTGCCAGCAGTGAAGCGCGGGGGCTTGGTGAAGCTTTCTTT. This codes for CASSEARGLGEAFF.

A single count supports this clone. This chain uses TRBV13 with TRBJ2-7; the D gene is possibly TRBD1 (5 bases). The CDR3 runs to 15 residues. Per the germline V gene, CDR1 is PRHDT and CDR2 is FYEKMQ (reference sequence). V was trimmed by 5 bases and J by 3 bases, leaving 17 bases between them. This CDR3 reads CASSRSDSTLYEQYF. In DNA form, the CDR3 reads TGTGCCAGCAGCCGATCCGACAGTACTCTCTACGAGCAGTACTTC.

The CDR3 here is CASSPWGGRGANVLTF. The CDR3 DNA reads as TGTGCCAGCAGCCCCTGGGGGGGGCGGGGGGCCAACGTCCTGACTTTC. The chain carries TRBV9 and TRBJ2-6; tentative D call: TRBD2 (7 bases). The germline V gene has CDR1 SGDLS and CDR2 YYNGEE. The CDR3 runs 16 residues. V was shortened by 4 bases and J by 4 bases, with 15 bases between the two germline ends.

The rearrangement uses TRBV25-1 and TRBJ2-1; D not resolved. V lost 3 bases to trimming and J lost 6 bases, with 12 bases between them. The CDR3 has 14 residues. Germline V gene sequence: CDR1 MGHDK, CDR2 SYGVNS. The CDR3 is CASSDLSGANEQFF. DNA of the CDR3: TGTGCCAGCAGTGACCTCTCAGGTGCCAATGAGCAGTTCTTC.